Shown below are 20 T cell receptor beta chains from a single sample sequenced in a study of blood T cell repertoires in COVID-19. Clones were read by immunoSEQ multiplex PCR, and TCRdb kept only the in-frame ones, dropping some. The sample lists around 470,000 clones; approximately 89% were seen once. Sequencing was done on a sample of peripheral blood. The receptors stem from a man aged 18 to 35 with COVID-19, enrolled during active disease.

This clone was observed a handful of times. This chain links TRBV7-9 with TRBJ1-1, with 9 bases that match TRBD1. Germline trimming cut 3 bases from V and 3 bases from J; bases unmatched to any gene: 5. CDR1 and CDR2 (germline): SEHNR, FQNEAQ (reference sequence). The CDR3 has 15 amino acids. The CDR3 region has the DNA TGTGCCAGCAGCTTGGGCCGGGACAGGGACACTGAAGCTTTCTTT. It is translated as CASSLGRDRDTEAFF.

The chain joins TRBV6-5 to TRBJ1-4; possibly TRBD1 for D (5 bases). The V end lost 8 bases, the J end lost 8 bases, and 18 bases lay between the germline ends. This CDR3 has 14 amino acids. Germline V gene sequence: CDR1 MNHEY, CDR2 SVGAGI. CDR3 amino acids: CASGIGAGREKLFF. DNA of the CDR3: TGTGCCAGCGGTATAGGGGCAGGGAGGGAAAAACTGTTTTTT.

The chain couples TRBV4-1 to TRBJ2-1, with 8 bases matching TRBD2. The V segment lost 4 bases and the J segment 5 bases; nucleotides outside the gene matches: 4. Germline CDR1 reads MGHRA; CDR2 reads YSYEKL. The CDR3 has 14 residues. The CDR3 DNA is TGCGCCAGCAGCCCCGGGACTAGTGACAATGAGCAGTTCTTC. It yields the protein CASSPGTSDNEQFF.

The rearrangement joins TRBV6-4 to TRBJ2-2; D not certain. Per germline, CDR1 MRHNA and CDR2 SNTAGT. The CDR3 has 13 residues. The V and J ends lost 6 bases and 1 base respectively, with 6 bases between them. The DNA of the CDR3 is TGTGCCAGCAGCGGTATGAACACCGGGGAGCTGTTTTTT. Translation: CASSGMNTGELFF.

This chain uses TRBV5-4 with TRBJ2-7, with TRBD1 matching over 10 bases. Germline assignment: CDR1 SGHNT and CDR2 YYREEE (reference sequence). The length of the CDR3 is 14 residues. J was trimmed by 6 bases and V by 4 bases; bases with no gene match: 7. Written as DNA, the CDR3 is TGTGCCAGCAGCACAGGGACAGGGGTAGCCGAGCAGTACTTC. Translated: CASSTGTGVAEQYF.

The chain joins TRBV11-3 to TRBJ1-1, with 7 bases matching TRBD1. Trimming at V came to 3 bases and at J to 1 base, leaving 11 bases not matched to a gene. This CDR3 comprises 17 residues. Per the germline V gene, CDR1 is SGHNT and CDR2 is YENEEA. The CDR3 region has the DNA TGTGCCAGCAGCTTTCTCCGACAGGGTGGAGGGAACACTGAAGCTTTCTTT. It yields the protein CASSFLRQGGGNTEAFF.

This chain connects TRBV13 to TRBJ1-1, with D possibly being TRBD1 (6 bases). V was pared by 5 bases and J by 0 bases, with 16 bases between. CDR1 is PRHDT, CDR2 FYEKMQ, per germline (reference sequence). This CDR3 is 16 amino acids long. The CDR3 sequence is CASSITHRALNTEAFF. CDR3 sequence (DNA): TGTGCCAGCAGCATAACTCACAGGGCCCTGAACACTGAAGCTTTCTTT.

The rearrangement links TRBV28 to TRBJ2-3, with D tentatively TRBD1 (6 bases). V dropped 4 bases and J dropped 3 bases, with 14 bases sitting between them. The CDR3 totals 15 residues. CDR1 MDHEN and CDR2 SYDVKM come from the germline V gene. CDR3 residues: CASSSPGELTDTQYF. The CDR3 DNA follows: TGTGCCAGCAGTTCCCCAGGGGAGCTTACAGATACGCAGTATTTT. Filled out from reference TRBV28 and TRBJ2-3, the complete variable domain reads DVKVTQSSRYLVKRTGEKVFLECVQDMDHENMFWYRQDPGLGLRLIYFSYDVKMKEKGDIPEGYSVSREKKERFSLILESASTNQTSMYLCASSSPGELTDTQYFGPGTRLTVL.

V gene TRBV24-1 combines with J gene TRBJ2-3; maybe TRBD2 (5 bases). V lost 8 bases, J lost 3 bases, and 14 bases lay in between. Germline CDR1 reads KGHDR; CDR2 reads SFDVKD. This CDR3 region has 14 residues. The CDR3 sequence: CATKSGSLTDTQYF. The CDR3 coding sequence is TGTGCCACCAAGTCGGGGAGTCTTACAGATACGCAGTATTTT.

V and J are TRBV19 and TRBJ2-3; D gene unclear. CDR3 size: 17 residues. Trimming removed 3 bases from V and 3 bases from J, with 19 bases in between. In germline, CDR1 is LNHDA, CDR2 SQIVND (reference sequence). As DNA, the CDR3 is TGTGCCAGTAGTATCCTCGGGTCCACCGGTCCAACAGATACGCAGTATTTT. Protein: CASSILGSTGPTDTQYF.

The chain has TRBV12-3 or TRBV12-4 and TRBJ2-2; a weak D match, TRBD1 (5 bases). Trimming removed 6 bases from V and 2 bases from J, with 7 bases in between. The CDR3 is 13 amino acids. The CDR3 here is CASRTANTGELFF. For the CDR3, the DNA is TGTGCCAGCAGGACAGCAAACACCGGGGAGCTGTTTTTT.

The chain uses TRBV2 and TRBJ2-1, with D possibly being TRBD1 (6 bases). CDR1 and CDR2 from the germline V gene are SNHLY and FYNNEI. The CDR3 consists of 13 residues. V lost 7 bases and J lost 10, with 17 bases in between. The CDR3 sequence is CASTGTNTQEQFF. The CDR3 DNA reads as TGTGCCAGCACCGGGACAAACACGCAAGAGCAGTTCTTC.

The CDR3 spells CASSYDRSSPLHF. CDR3 nucleotides: TGTGCCAGCAGTTATGACAGAAGCTCACCCCTCCACTTT. The V gene is TRBV6-5, the J gene TRBJ1-6; tentatively, D is TRBD1 (5 bases). The CDR3 has 13 residues. Germline V lookup: CDR1 MNHEY, CDR2 SVGAGI. Trimming stripped 3 bases from V and 10 bases from J, with 10 bases between.

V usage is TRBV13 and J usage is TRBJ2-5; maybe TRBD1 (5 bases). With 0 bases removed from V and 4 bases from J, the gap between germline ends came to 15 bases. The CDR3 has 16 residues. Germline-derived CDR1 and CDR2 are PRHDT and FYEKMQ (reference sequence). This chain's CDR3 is CASSLGRSGRVETQYF. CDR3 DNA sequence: TGTGCCAGCAGCTTAGGCCGGTCGGGCAGGGTAGAGACCCAGTACTTC.

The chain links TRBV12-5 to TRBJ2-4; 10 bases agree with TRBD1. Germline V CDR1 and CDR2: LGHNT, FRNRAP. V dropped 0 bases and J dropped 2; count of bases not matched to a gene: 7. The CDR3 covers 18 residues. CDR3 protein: CASGLVFWTGGSKNIQYF. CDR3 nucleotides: TGTGCTAGTGGTTTGGTATTTTGGACAGGGGGATCCAAAAACATTCAGTACTTC.

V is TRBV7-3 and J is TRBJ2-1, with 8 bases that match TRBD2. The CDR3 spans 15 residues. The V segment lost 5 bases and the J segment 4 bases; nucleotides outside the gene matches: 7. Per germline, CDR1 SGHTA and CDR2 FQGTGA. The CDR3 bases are TGTGCCAGCAGCCCCGGGACTAGTCTTTACAATGAGCAGTTCTTC. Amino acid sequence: CASSPGTSLYNEQFF.

The CDR3 DNA sequence: TGTGCCAGCAGTTTCTTGAACAGCCACGGCTACACCTTC. This codes for CASSFLNSHGYTF. This chain uses TRBV12-3 or TRBV12-4 with TRBJ1-2; no clear D gene. V gave up 3 bases and J gave up 8 bases, with 13 bases separating them. There are 13 residues in the CDR3.

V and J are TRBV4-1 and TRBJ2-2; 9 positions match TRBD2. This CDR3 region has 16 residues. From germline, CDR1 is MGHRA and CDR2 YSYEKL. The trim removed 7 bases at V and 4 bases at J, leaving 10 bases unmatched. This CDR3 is CASKQLRGGATGELFF. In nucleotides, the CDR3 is TGCGCCAGCAAACAACTCCGCGGGGGGGCCACCGGGGAGCTGTTTTTT.

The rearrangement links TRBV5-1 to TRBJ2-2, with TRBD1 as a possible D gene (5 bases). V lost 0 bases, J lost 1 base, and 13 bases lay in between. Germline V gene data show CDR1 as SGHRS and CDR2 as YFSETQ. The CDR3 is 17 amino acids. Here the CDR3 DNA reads TGCGCCAGCAGCTTGGATCCAGGGTTAAGGAACACCGGGGAGCTGTTTTTT. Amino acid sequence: CASSLDPGLRNTGELFF.

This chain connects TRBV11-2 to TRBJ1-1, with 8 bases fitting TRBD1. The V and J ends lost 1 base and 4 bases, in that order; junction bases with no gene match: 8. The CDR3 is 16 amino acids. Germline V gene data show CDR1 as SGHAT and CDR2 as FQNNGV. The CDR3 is CASSLGDRIRGTEAFF. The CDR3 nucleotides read TGTGCCAGCAGCTTAGGGGACAGGATTCGTGGCACTGAAGCTTTCTTT.